The 10 T cell receptor beta chains reported below all come from one sample, sequenced in a study of T cells in tuberculosis. Measured with immunoSEQ multiplex PCR; TCRdb has only the in-frame clones, and not every one. The sample includes around 45,000 clones, roughly 94% of them seen just once. Sequencing was performed on PBMCs. The receptors here all came from a donor between 10 and 35 years old with latent tuberculosis or without tuberculosis infection. Some clones in this sample may be carry-over from other donors' samples.

The rearrangement uses TRBV30 and TRBJ1-3; tentatively, D is TRBD1 (5 bases). This CDR3 is 14 amino acids long. V was clipped by 2 bases and J by 2 bases, with 10 bases between them. Germline V gene data show CDR1 as GTSNPN and CDR2 as SVGIG (reference sequence). The CDR3 nucleotides are TGTGCCTGGAGTTCAGGGCCCCCTGGAAACACCATATATTTT. This gives the protein CAWSSGPPGNTIYF.

This chain links TRBV6-5 with TRBJ1-2; TRBD1 aligns across 11 bases. The CDR3 spans 14 residues. Germline V gene lookup returns CDR1 MNHEY and CDR2 SVGAGI. V shed 5 bases and J 7 bases; nucleotides not matched to a gene: 6. This CDR3 is CASSPGQGALGYTF. The DNA for the CDR3 is TGTGCCAGCAGTCCAGGACAGGGGGCGCTTGGCTACACCTTC.

The V and J genes are TRBV30 and TRBJ1-2; D is possibly TRBD1 (6 bases). V was clipped by 4 bases and J by 7 bases, with 10 bases between them. CDR3 length: 11 amino acids. The germline V gene has CDR1 GTSNPN and CDR2 SVGIG (reference sequence). The CDR3 reads CAWTGAFGYTF. CDR3 coding DNA: TGTGCCTGGACAGGGGCTTTTGGCTACACCTTC.

The gene calls are TRBV15 and TRBJ2-7; D ambiguous. V gave up 0 bases and J gave up 3 bases, with 6 bases separating them. The CDR3 loop spans 13 amino acids. Per the germline V gene, CDR1 is LNHNV and CDR2 is YYDKDF (reference sequence). As DNA, the CDR3 is TGTGCCACCAGCAGAGATCCAGGCTACGAGCAGTACTTC. Amino acids: CATSRDPGYEQYF.

The chain couples TRBV28 to TRBJ1-5, with TRBD1 identical over 9 bases. This CDR3 has 17 residues. J lost 0 bases, V lost 2 bases, and 5 bases had no gene match. In germline, CDR1 is MDHEN, CDR2 SYDVKM. Here the CDR3 reads CASSLGGQGFSNQPQHF. The CDR3 DNA is TGTGCCAGCAGTTTAGGAGGACAGGGGTTTAGCAATCAGCCCCAGCATTTT.

The CDR3 DNA sequence: TGTGCCAGCAGTGGGGACAGGGTAAACGGGAATCAGCCCCAGCATTTT. Protein sequence: CASSGDRVNGNQPQHF. V gene TRBV28 combines with J gene TRBJ1-5; the match to TRBD1 covers 9 bases. Germline V CDR1 and CDR2: MDHEN, SYDVKM. The CDR3 extends over 16 amino acids. J lost 4 bases, V lost 5 bases, and 9 bases had no gene match. The full variable domain, with the rest looked up from reference TRBV28 and TRBJ1-5, is DVKVTQSSRYLVKRTGEKVFLECVQDMDHENMFWYRQDPGLGLRLIYFSYDVKMKEKGDIPEGYSVSREKKERFSLILESASTNQTSMYLCASSGDRVNGNQPQHFGDGTRLSIL.

The chain links TRBV19 to TRBJ2-7; D perhaps matches TRBD1 (6 bases). CDR1 and CDR2 from the germline V gene are LNHDA and SQIVND (reference sequence). Between the trimmed V and J ends, which lost 6 bases and 4 bases, there was a span of 19 bases. This CDR3 comprises 15 residues. CDR3 DNA: TGTGCCAGTAGCCTCGCTTGGGGGCAGGGATACGAGCAGTACTTC. Residues: CASSLAWGQGYEQYF.

The chain couples TRBV4-3 to TRBJ2-5; tentatively, D is TRBD1 (6 bases). Between the trimmed V and J ends, which lost 1 base and 5 bases, there was a span of 14 bases. Germline-derived CDR1 and CDR2 are LGHNA and YSLEER. This CDR3 is built from 15 residues. The CDR3 here is CASSQGWGHAETQYF. In nucleotides, the CDR3 is TGCGCCAGCAGCCAAGGATGGGGGCATGCGGAGACCCAGTACTTC.

The chain uses TRBV4-3 and TRBJ1-2; 7 bases are shared with TRBD1. After removal of 3 bases from V and 2 bases from J, the junction contained 6 bases not matched to a gene. In germline, CDR1 is LGHNA, CDR2 YSLEER. This CDR3 has 15 amino acids. The CDR3 loop is CASSQQLQGNYGYTF. The DNA of the CDR3 is TGCGCCAGCAGCCAGCAGTTACAGGGGAACTATGGCTACACCTTC.

The J gene is TRBJ2-7, the V gene TRBV29-1; 10 positions agree with TRBD1. J was trimmed by 4 bases and V by 4 bases; bases with no gene match: 1. The V gene's germline CDR1 is SQVTM and CDR2 ANQGSEA. The CDR3 is 12 amino acids. This CDR3 reads CSVGDRGYEQYF. In DNA, the CDR3 is TGCAGCGTTGGGGACAGGGGTTACGAGCAGTACTTC.